The 14 T cell receptor beta chains presented below share a single source sample, sequenced in a study of cytomegalovirus exposure and HLA in healthy donors. PCR amplification relied on 60 Vbeta primers (plus 13 Jbeta primers). Clones were sequenced by immunoSEQ multiplex PCR, and TCRdb holds only the in-frame ones, with some missing. The sample carries roughly 110,000 clones, approximately 70% recorded once. The sequenced sample was PBMCs. The receptors here all came from a boy between 5 and 17 years old in good health and CMV-seronegative.

This chain joins TRBV6-1 and TRBJ2-1; D possibly corresponds to TRBD2 (6 bases). Germline V gives CDR1 MNHNS, CDR2 SASEGT. The CDR3 has 15 residues. Trimming pared 0 bases from V and 0 bases from J, leaving 6 bases between. The CDR3 protein is CASSEAGGSYNEQFF. The CDR3 nucleotides are TGTGCCAGCAGTGAAGCGGGGGGCTCCTACAATGAGCAGTTCTTC.

The chain has TRBV28 and TRBJ2-7, with 7 bases identical to TRBD1. Losses at the gene ends were 8 bases for V and 11 bases for J; bases not matched to a gene: 15. CDR3 length: 13 residues. CDR1 is MDHEN and CDR2 is SYDVKM in the germline V gene. CDR3 protein: CASVEVPPGQKYF. CDR3 DNA sequence: TGTGCCAGCGTAGAGGTACCGCCGGGACAGAAGTACTTC.

This clone was seen a single time. The J gene is TRBJ1-1, the V gene TRBV11-2, with a possible D match to TRBD1 (5 bases). Germline CDR1 SGHAT, CDR2 FQNNGV. Trimming stripped 5 bases from V and 10 bases from J, with 26 bases between. The CDR3 is 16 amino acids. The CDR3 DNA follows: TGTGCCAGCAGCCAAGTACCCCTCCGGCAGGGTGGTGGAGCTTTCTTT. Translation gives CASSQVPLRQGGGAFF.

The chain carries TRBV7-9 and TRBJ1-6; 7 bases agree with TRBD1. The CDR3 extends over 13 amino acids. The germline gives CDR1 SEHNR, CDR2 FQNEAQ (reference sequence). J lost 8 bases, V lost 5 bases, and 3 bases had no gene match. The CDR3 DNA reads as TGTGCCAGCAGCCATGGACAGGATTCACCCCTCCACTTT. This codes for CASSHGQDSPLHF.

This sequence joins TRBV28 and TRBJ2-7; 11 positions agree with TRBD2. There are 15 residues in the CDR3. Germline trimming cut 1 base from V and 5 bases from J; bases unmatched to any gene: 4. The germline CDR1 and CDR2 sequences are MDHEN and SYDVKM. This chain's CDR3 is CASSLSSGRSDEQYF. In DNA, the CDR3 is TGTGCCAGCAGTTTATCTAGCGGGAGGTCGGACGAGCAGTACTTC.

V is TRBV11-2 and J is TRBJ1-1; D ambiguous. CDR1 is SGHAT, CDR2 FQNNGV, per germline. This CDR3 is built from 10 residues. Trimming removed 5 bases at V and 7 bases at J, with 5 bases between. CDR3 residues: CASSEYEAFF. CDR3 coding DNA: TGTGCCAGCAGCGAGTATGAAGCTTTCTTT.

This chain links TRBV9 with TRBJ1-4; the match to TRBD1 covers 9 bases. Per the germline V gene, CDR1 is SGDLS and CDR2 is YYNGEE. The CDR3 loop spans 17 amino acids. V lost 4 bases, J lost 7 bases, and 14 bases stayed unmatched. CDR3 bases: TGTGCCAGCAGCCGTGGGCTAGGGACAGGGAAGAGTGAAAAACTGTTTTTT. It encodes CASSRGLGTGKSEKLFF. Full variable domain (remainder filled in from reference TRBV9 and TRBJ1-4): DSGVTQTPKHLITATGQRVTLRCSPRSGDLSVYWYQQSLDQGLQFLIQYYNGEERAKGNILERFSAQQFPDLHSELNLSSLELGDSALYFCASSRGLGTGKSEKLFFGSGTQLSVL.

V and J are TRBV6-4 and TRBJ1-1; no definite D call. The V end was cut by 4 bases, the J end by 1 base, with 7 bases between. The CDR3 contains 13 residues. Germline V gives CDR1 MRHNA, CDR2 SNTAGT. CDR3 in amino acids: CASSGGPNTEAFF. The CDR3 nucleotides are TGTGCCAGCAGTGGTGGCCCGAACACTGAAGCTTTCTTT.

The chain links TRBV6-1 to TRBJ1-1; D is uncertain. Germline values: CDR1 MNHNS, CDR2 SASEGT. This CDR3 has 13 amino acids. The ends were cut back, 2 bases at V and 12 bases at J, with 16 bases in the middle. This chain's CDR3 is CASSEWRPLVPFF. As DNA, the CDR3 is TGTGCCAGCAGTGAATGGAGGCCCCTGGTACCTTTCTTT.

The chain joins TRBV18 to TRBJ2-1; 8 bases line up with TRBD1. Looked up from germline, CDR1 is KGHSH and CDR2 is LQKENI. The CDR3 runs to 14 residues. Trimming cost V 6 bases and J 7 bases; bases outside gene matches: 8. CDR3 loop: CASSRQGADNEQFF. As DNA, the CDR3 is TGTGCCAGCTCGCGGCAGGGGGCGGATAATGAGCAGTTCTTC.

The chain joins TRBV10-3 to TRBJ2-5, with 8 bases lining up with TRBD2. V lost 10 bases and J lost 0; bases outside the gene matches: 7. CDR1 and CDR2 (germline): ENHRY, SYGVKD. This CDR3 comprises 14 residues. CDR3 protein: CATKAGAYQETQYF. CDR3 DNA sequence: TGTGCCACAAAAGCGGGGGCGTACCAAGAGACCCAGTACTTC.

This chain uses TRBV5-1 with TRBJ2-1, with TRBD2 matching over 11 bases. Trimming removed 4 bases from V and 7 bases from J; junction bases left unmatched: 7. This CDR3 region has 15 residues. Germline V CDR1 and CDR2: SGHRS, YFSETQ. CDR3 sequence reads: CASSVLAGGQNEQFF. The CDR3 DNA reads as TGCGCCAGCAGCGTTCTAGCGGGAGGCCAGAATGAGCAGTTCTTC.

The chain is built from TRBV30 and TRBJ2-2, with 8 positions matching TRBD1. The CDR3 totals 16 residues. Trimming removed 2 bases from V and 1 base from J; junction bases left unmatched: 6. The germline V gene has CDR1 GTSNPN and CDR2 SVGIG (reference sequence). CDR3 loop: CAWSRRTGQNTGELFF. CDR3 nucleotide sequence: TGTGCCTGGAGTAGGAGGACAGGGCAGAACACCGGGGAGCTGTTTTTT.

CDR3 region: CASSTPGQGTSPLHF. In DNA form, the CDR3 reads TGTGCCAGCAGCACACCGGGACAGGGCACTTCACCCCTCCACTTT. This sequence joins TRBV5-6 and TRBJ1-6; 9 bases align to TRBD1. Unmatched junction bases numbered 8, after V lost 4 bases and J lost 9 bases. The CDR3 has 15 residues. Germline loops: CDR1 SGHDT, CDR2 YYEEEE.